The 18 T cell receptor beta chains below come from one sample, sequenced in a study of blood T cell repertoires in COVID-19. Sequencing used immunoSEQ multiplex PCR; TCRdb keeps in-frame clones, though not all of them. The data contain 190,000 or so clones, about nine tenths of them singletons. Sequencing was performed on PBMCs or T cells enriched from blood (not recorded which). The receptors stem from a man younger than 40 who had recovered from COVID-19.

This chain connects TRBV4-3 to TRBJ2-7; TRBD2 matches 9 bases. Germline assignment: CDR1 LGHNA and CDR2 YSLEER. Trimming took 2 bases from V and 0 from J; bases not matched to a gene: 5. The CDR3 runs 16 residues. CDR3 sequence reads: CASSQKAGGVSYEQYF. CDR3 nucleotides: TGCGCCAGCAGCCAAAAAGCGGGGGGAGTCTCCTACGAGCAGTACTTC.

The CDR3 DNA sequence: TGTGCCAGCAGCCACCAGCCCGGGGGGGGGCCCTACGAGCAGTACTTC. This translates into CASSHQPGGGPYEQYF. The V call is TRBV5-8, the J call TRBJ2-7; 8 bases map to TRBD2. V shed 4 bases and J 2 bases; nucleotides not matched to a gene: 11. Germline V gene lookup returns CDR1 SGHTS and CDR2 YDEGEE. The CDR3 extends over 16 amino acids.

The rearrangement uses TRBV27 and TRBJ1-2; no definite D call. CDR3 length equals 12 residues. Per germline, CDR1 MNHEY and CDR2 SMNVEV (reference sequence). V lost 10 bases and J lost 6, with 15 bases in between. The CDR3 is CATGTSGNGYTF. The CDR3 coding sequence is TGTGCCACGGGAACTTCGGGAAATGGCTACACCTTC.

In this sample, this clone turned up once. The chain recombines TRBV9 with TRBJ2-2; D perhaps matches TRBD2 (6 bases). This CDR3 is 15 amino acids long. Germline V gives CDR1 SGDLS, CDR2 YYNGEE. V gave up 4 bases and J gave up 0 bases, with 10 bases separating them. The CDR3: CASSPRGTNTGELFF. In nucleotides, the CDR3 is TGTGCCAGCAGCCCTCGGGGGACGAACACCGGGGAGCTGTTTTTT.

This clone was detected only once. CDR3 sequence reads: CASSQGNSGRWTGELFF. The CDR3 nucleotides are TGCGCCAGCAGCCAGGGGAATAGCGGGAGATGGACCGGGGAGCTGTTTTTT. This chain connects TRBV4-1 to TRBJ2-2; the match to TRBD2 covers 9 bases. There are 17 residues in the CDR3. The V gene's germline CDR1 is MGHRA and CDR2 YSYEKL. Trimming at V came to 3 bases and at J to 5 bases, leaving 10 bases not matched to a gene.

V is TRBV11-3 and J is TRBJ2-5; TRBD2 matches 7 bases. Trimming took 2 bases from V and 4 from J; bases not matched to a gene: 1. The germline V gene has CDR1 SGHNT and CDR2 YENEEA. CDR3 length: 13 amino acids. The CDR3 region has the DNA TGTGCCAGCAGCTTATGGGGGGGAGAGACCCAGTACTTC. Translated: CASSLWGGETQYF.

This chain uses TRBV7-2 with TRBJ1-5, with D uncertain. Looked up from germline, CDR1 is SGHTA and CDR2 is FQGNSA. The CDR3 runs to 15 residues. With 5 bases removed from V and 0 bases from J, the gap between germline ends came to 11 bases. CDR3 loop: CASSVAGNSNQPQHF. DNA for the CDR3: TGTGCCAGCAGCGTCGCGGGGAATAGCAATCAGCCCCAGCATTTT.

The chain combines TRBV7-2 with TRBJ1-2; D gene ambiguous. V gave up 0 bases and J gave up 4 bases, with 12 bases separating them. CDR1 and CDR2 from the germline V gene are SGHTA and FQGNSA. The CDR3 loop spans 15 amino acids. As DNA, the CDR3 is TGTGCCAGCAGCTTAGCGAGGGCCAAGCGCTATGGCTACACCTTC. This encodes CASSLARAKRYGYTF.

The CDR3 coding sequence is TGCAGCGTTGAATCCCCAGGGTTTGGCTACACCTTC. Translated, it gives CSVESPGFGYTF. The chain joins TRBV29-1 to TRBJ1-2; the D gene is possibly TRBD1 (5 bases). Germline loops: CDR1 SQVTM, CDR2 ANQGSEA. Trimming pared 2 bases from V and 7 bases from J, leaving 11 bases between. The length of the CDR3 is 12 residues.

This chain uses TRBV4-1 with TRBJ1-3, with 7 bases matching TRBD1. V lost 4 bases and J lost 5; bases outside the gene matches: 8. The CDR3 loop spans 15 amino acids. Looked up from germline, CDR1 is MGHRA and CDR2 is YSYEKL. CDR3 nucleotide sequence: TGCGCCAGCAGCCTAGAGGGGGCGCGTCGAAACACCATATATTTT. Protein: CASSLEGARRNTIYF.

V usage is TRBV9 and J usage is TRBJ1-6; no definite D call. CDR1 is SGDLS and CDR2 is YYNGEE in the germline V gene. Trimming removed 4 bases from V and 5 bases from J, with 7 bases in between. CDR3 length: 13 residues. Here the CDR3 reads CASSTVDNSPLHF. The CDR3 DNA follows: TGTGCCAGCAGCACGGTAGATAATTCACCCCTCCACTTT.

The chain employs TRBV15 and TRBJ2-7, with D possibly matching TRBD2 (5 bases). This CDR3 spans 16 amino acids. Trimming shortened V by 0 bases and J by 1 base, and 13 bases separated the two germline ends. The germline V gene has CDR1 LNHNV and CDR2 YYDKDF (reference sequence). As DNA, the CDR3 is TGTGCCACCAGCAGAGAGGGAGACTACCTATCCTACGAGCAGTACTTC. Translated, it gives CATSREGDYLSYEQYF.

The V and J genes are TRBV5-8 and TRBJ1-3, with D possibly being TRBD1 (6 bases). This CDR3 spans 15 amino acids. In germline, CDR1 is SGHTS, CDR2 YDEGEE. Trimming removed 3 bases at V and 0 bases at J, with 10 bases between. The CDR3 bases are TGTGCCAGCAGCTCCAGGGGCCTCTCTGGAAACACCATATATTTT. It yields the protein CASSSRGLSGNTIYF.

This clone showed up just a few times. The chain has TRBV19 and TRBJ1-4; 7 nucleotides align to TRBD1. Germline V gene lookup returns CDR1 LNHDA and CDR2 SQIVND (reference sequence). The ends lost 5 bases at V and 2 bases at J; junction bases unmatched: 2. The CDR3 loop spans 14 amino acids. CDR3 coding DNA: TGTGCCAGTAGTCCGGGACAGACTAATGAAAAACTGTTTTTT. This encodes CASSPGQTNEKLFF.

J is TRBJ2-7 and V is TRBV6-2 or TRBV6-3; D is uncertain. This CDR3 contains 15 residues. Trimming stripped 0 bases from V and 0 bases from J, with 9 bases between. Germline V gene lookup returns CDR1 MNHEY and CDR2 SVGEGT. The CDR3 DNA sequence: TGTGCCAGCAGTTACTCCGACTGGAGCTCCTACGAGCAGTACTTC. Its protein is CASSYSDWSSYEQYF.

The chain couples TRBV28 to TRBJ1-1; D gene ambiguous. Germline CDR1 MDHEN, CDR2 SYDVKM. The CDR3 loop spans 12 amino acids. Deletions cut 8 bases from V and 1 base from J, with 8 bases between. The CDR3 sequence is CASLEPNTEAFF. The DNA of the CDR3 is TGTGCCAGCCTCGAGCCGAACACTGAAGCTTTCTTT.

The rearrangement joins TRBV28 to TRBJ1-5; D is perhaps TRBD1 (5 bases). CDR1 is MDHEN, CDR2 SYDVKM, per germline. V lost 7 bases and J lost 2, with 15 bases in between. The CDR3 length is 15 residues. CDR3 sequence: CASIATARRNQPQHF. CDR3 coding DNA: TGTGCCAGCATTGCGACAGCGAGGCGCAATCAGCCCCAGCATTTT.

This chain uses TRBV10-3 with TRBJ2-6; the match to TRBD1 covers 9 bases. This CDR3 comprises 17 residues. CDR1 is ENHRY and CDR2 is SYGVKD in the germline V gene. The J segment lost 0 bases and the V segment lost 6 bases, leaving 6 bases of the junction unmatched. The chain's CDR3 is CAISPGTGHSGANVLTF. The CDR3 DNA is TGTGCCATCAGCCCCGGGACAGGGCACTCTGGGGCCAACGTCCTGACTTTC.